What follows are 31 T cell receptor beta chains derived from one specimen sequenced in a study of blood T cell repertoires in COVID-19. Assay: immunoSEQ multiplex PCR; the TCRdb copy retains only in-frame clones and omits some. The sample has fewer than 120,000 clones; about 85% are singletons. Sample: peripheral blood. The receptors stem from a human donor in a cohort sampled during active COVID-19.

This clone was seen only a few times. The chain combines TRBV30 with TRBJ1-2, with TRBD1 matching 7 bases. V trimming: 0 bases; J trimming: 8 bases; junction bases outside the gene matches: 6. Germline V CDR1 and CDR2: GTSNPN, SVGIG (reference sequence). The CDR3 is 13 amino acids. CDR3 sequence: CAWSVLRGRGYTF. The CDR3, as DNA: TGTGCCTGGAGTGTACTAAGGGGGCGAGGCTACACCTTC. The full variable domain, rest sourced from reference TRBV30 and TRBJ1-2, is SQTIHQWPATLVQPVGSPLSLECTVEGTSNPNLYWYRQAAGRGLQLLFYSVGIGQISSEVPQNLSASRPQDRQFILSSKKLLLSDSGFYLCAWSVLRGRGYTFGSGTRLTVV.

The rearrangement uses TRBV19 and TRBJ1-4; possible D gene TRBD1, 6 bases. This CDR3 has 17 amino acids. Germline lookup yields CDR1 LNHDA and CDR2 SQIVND (reference sequence). The V gene lost 5 bases and the J gene lost 0 bases, with 16 bases spanning the gap. DNA of the CDR3: TGTGCCAGTAGTCCCACCTGGACAGTTGCAACTAATGAAAAACTGTTTTTT. Residues: CASSPTWTVATNEKLFF.

The chain uses TRBV10-3 and TRBJ2-7; D is possibly TRBD2 (5 bases). CDR3 length: 15 amino acids. The germline V and J ends were trimmed by 2 bases and 2 bases, with 13 bases remaining between them. Per germline, CDR1 ENHRY and CDR2 SYGVKD. The CDR3 DNA is TGTGCCATCAGTGAGGCCGGGGTGAGAACCTACGAGCAGTACTTC. Amino acids: CAISEAGVRTYEQYF.

The gene calls are TRBV19 and TRBJ2-1; D is undetermined. The V end lost 3 bases, the J end lost 8 bases, and 5 bases lay between the germline ends. Per germline, CDR1 LNHDA and CDR2 SQIVND (reference sequence). The CDR3 totals 11 residues. CDR3 in DNA: TGTGCCAGTAGTATCCTACATGAGCAGTTCTTC. Its protein product is CASSILHEQFF.

This clone has only a few counts. The V and J genes are TRBV18 and TRBJ2-2; 7 bases map to TRBD1. Germline CDR1 reads KGHSH; CDR2 reads LQKENI. The V and J ends lost 1 base and 2 bases, in that order; junction bases with no gene match: 1. The CDR3 length is 15 residues. The DNA for the CDR3 is TGTGCCAGCTCACCACAGGGGGCTAACACCGGGGAGCTGTTTTTT. Residues: CASSPQGANTGELFF.

The chain couples TRBV5-8 to TRBJ2-7, with D possibly TRBD1 on 6 matching bases. Germline V gives CDR1 SGHTS, CDR2 YDEGEE. With 0 bases removed from V and 6 bases from J, the gap between germline ends came to 7 bases. The CDR3 is 12 amino acids. This CDR3 is CASSLGGGEQYF. CDR3 DNA: TGTGCCAGCAGCTTGGGAGGGGGCGAGCAGTACTTC.

The CDR3 loop reads CATSRGQGGGYTF. CDR3 nucleotide sequence: TGTGCCACCAGCAGAGGACAGGGAGGTGGCTACACCTTC. The chain is built from TRBV15 and TRBJ1-2, with 7 nucleotides matching TRBD1. Germline values: CDR1 LNHNV, CDR2 YYDKDF (reference sequence). This CDR3 comprises 13 residues. V lost 1 base, J lost 7 bases, and 3 bases stayed unmatched.

In DNA, the CDR3 is TGTGCCAGCAGCCTACGGGACAGAAACACCGGGGAGCTGTTTTTT. Protein product: CASSLRDRNTGELFF. The rearrangement joins TRBV5-4 to TRBJ2-2; 7 bases are a match to TRBD1. This CDR3 region has 15 residues. The ends lost 4 bases at V and 2 bases at J; junction bases unmatched: 5. The germline V gene encodes CDR1 SGHNT and CDR2 YYREEE (reference sequence).

This chain connects TRBV7-2 to TRBJ2-5; 7 bases agree with TRBD1. V was pared by 5 bases and J by 5 bases, with 8 bases of the junction left unmatched. Germline V gene data show CDR1 as SGHTA and CDR2 as FQGNSA. CDR3 size: 14 residues. This chain's CDR3 is CASSAERGRETQYF. CDR3 bases: TGTGCCAGCAGCGCTGAGAGGGGGCGGGAGACCCAGTACTTC.

Note on this clone: A read error may be the cause here, since a much bigger clone is one base away. The CDR3 sequence: CAWDRGGGNQSQHF. The CDR3 DNA is TGTGCCTGGGACAGGGGTGGGGGGAATCAGTCCCAGCATTTT. The genes are TRBV30 and TRBJ1-5; TRBD1 aligns across 8 bases. CDR1 and CDR2 (germline): GTSNPN, SVGIG (reference sequence). There are 14 residues in the CDR3.

The chain links TRBV5-4 to TRBJ1-6; no definite D call. The CDR3 is 15 amino acids. The V end was cut by 1 base, the J end by 2 bases, with 7 bases between. CDR1 SGHNT and CDR2 YYREEE come from the germline V gene (reference sequence). CDR3 sequence reads: CASSLPVAYNSPLHF. As DNA, the CDR3 is TGTGCCAGCAGCTTGCCGGTGGCCTATAATTCACCCCTCCACTTT. The full variable domain, its missing parts supplied by reference TRBV5-4 and TRBJ1-6, is ETGVTQSPTHLIKTRGQQVTLRCSSQSGHNTVSWYQQALGQGPQFIFQYYREEENGRGNFPPRFSGLQFPNYSSELNVNALELDDSALYLCASSLPVAYNSPLHFGNGTRLTVT.

This clone was detected only once. The chain is built from TRBV28 and TRBJ2-7, with 11 bases identical to TRBD2. The CDR3 is made up of 12 amino acids. CDR1 is MDHEN, CDR2 SYDVKM, per germline. V was pared by 10 bases and J by 4 bases, with 3 bases of the junction left unmatched. The CDR3 spells CATRTSGYEQYF. CDR3 DNA: TGTGCCACCCGGACTAGCGGGTACGAGCAGTACTTC.

The chain carries TRBV15 and TRBJ2-5, with a tentative D call TRBD2 (6 bases). The CDR3 covers 14 residues. The germline CDR1 and CDR2 sequences are LNHNV and YYDKDF (reference sequence). V dropped 5 bases and J dropped 5 bases, with 15 bases sitting between them. The CDR3 loop reads CATSRGTVSETQYF. Here the CDR3 DNA reads TGTGCCACCAGCCGCGGGACGGTGTCGGAGACCCAGTACTTC.

This sequence joins TRBV7-9 and TRBJ1-1, with D possibly matching TRBD1 (6 bases). The CDR3 totals 15 residues. V shed 3 bases and J shed 3 bases, with 14 bases lying between them. The germline V gene encodes CDR1 SEHNR and CDR2 FQNEAQ (reference sequence). CDR3 residues: CASSFRPGDDTEAFF. CDR3 in DNA: TGTGCCAGCAGCTTTCGTCCAGGGGACGACACTGAAGCTTTCTTT.

The J gene is TRBJ2-7, the V gene TRBV29-1; no firm D call. CDR1 SQVTM and CDR2 ANQGSEA come from the germline V gene. Trimming took off 1 base at V and 4 bases at J, with 8 bases between the two ends. The CDR3 sequence is 12 residues long. The CDR3 loop reads CSVEGDGYEQYF. In DNA form, the CDR3 reads TGCAGCGTTGAAGGCGACGGGTACGAGCAGTACTTC.

The V call is TRBV9, the J call TRBJ1-2; D is unresolved. Germline lookup yields CDR1 SGDLS and CDR2 YYNGEE. Trimming took off 4 bases at V and 4 bases at J, with 11 bases between the two ends. The length of the CDR3 is 13 residues. CDR3 nucleotide sequence: TGTGCCAGCAGCCCGGAGGTAACCTATGGCTACACCTTC. Its protein is CASSPEVTYGYTF. Full variable domain (outside the CDR3, taken from reference TRBV9 and TRBJ1-2): DSGVTQTPKHLITATGQRVTLRCSPRSGDLSVYWYQQSLDQGLQFLIQYYNGEERAKGNILERFSAQQFPDLHSELNLSSLELGDSALYFCASSPEVTYGYTFGSGTRLTVV.

The chain couples TRBV5-4 to TRBJ2-2; D unresolved. Trimming stripped 0 bases from V and 5 bases from J, with 8 bases between. Germline assignment: CDR1 SGHNT and CDR2 YYREEE (reference sequence). CDR3 length: 14 residues. Written as DNA, the CDR3 is TGTGCCAGCAGCTTGGCCGGTAGTACCGGGGAGCTGTTTTTT. Translated, it gives CASSLAGSTGELFF.

The chain joins TRBV3-1 (or the pseudogene TRBV3-2) to TRBJ1-5; 7 bases match TRBD1. The CDR3 length is 15 residues. The germline CDR1 and CDR2 sequences are LGHDT and YNNKEL (reference sequence). J gave up 11 bases and V 0 bases, and 10 bases lay outside the gene matches. The CDR3 bases are TGTGCCAGCAGCCAAGATTTACAGGGGTTTCAAGCCCAGCATTTT. It encodes CASSQDLQGFQAQHF.

The chain uses TRBV4-2 and TRBJ1-3, with TRBD1 identical over 7 bases. The CDR3 length is 16 residues. Trimming at V came to 2 bases and at J to 2 bases, leaving 6 bases not matched to a gene. Germline V gene sequence: CDR1 LGHNA, CDR2 YNFKEQ. The CDR3 is CASSQLRQGTGNTIYF. The CDR3 DNA reads as TGTGCCAGCAGCCAACTCAGACAGGGTACTGGAAACACCATATATTTT.

V and J are TRBV4-2 and TRBJ2-2, with D possibly TRBD2 on 7 matching bases. Germline lookup yields CDR1 LGHNA and CDR2 YNFKEQ. Trimming pared 4 bases from V and 2 bases from J, leaving 17 bases between. This CDR3 has 17 amino acids. The CDR3 nucleotides are TGTGCCAGCAGCCTCGGGGGTGCGGGGGCAAACACCGGGGAGCTGTTTTTT. The encoded protein is CASSLGGAGANTGELFF.

The rearrangement uses TRBV10-3 and TRBJ2-3; D unclear. The V gene lost 7 bases and the J gene lost 2 bases, with 10 bases spanning the gap. Germline CDR1 ENHRY, CDR2 SYGVKD. The CDR3 has 13 residues. The CDR3 DNA is TGTGCCATCATGTATCAGAACACAGATACGCAGTATTTT. This gives the protein CAIMYQNTDTQYF.

V usage is TRBV11-2 and J usage is TRBJ2-7, with a tentative D call TRBD1 (6 bases). There are 13 residues in the CDR3. Germline V gives CDR1 SGHAT, CDR2 FQNNGV. The V end lost 2 bases, the J end lost 7 bases, and 12 bases lay between the germline ends. The CDR3 DNA follows: TGTGCCAGCAGCTTACCGACAGGTCGGGAGCAGTACTTC. It is translated as CASSLPTGREQYF.

The rearrangement joins TRBV18 to TRBJ2-3; the D is unclear. The V gene lost 3 bases and the J gene lost 4 bases, with 8 bases spanning the gap. The germline V gene has CDR1 KGHSH and CDR2 LQKENI. The CDR3 is 13 amino acids. The CDR3 sequence is CASSPYSSDTQYF. The CDR3 DNA sequence: TGTGCCAGCTCACCGTACAGCTCAGATACGCAGTATTTT. The whole variable domain, filled in from reference TRBV18 and TRBJ2-3, reads NAGVMQNPRHLVRRRGQEARLRCSPMKGHSHVYWYRQLPEEGLKFMVYLQKENIIDESGMPKERFSAEFPKEGPSILRIQQVVRGDSAAYFCASSPYSSDTQYFGPGTRLTVL.

The count of this clone is one. The gene calls are TRBV3-1 (or the pseudogene TRBV3-2) and TRBJ2-1; unclear D gene. Germline loops: CDR1 LGHDT, CDR2 YNNKEL (reference sequence). The CDR3 totals 11 residues. The ends were cut back, 3 bases at V and 8 bases at J, with 5 bases in the middle. In DNA, the CDR3 is TGTGCCAGCAGCCACCGCGATGAGCAGTTCTTC. It is translated as CASSHRDEQFF.

This clone is judged medium-sized. V and J are TRBV6-1 and TRBJ1-2; 7 bases line up with TRBD1. The CDR3 sequence is 13 residues long. J lost 7 bases, V lost 3 bases, and 5 bases had no gene match. The germline CDR1 and CDR2 sequences are MNHNS and SASEGT. CDR3: CASSETGIGGYTF. The DNA for the CDR3 is TGTGCCAGCAGTGAGACAGGGATCGGTGGCTACACCTTC.

In its sample, this clone was seen once. V is TRBV29-1 and J is TRBJ1-3; D may be TRBD1 (6 bases). The CDR3 extends over 12 amino acids. Between the trimmed V and J ends, which lost 4 bases and 7 bases, there was a span of 11 bases. Germline V gene sequence: CDR1 SQVTM, CDR2 ANQGSEA. The CDR3 loop reads CSVVGQGNTIYF. The CDR3 DNA reads TGCAGCGTTGTAGGGCAGGGGAACACCATATATTTT.

The chain recombines TRBV6-5 with TRBJ1-1, with TRBD1 as a possible D gene (5 bases). The CDR3 has 13 residues. Germline CDR1 reads MNHEY; CDR2 reads SVGAGI. V was shortened by 6 bases and J by 7 bases, with 15 bases between the two germline ends. CDR3 nucleotides: TGTGCCAGCAGGGGCCCCACGGGGGTTGAAGCTTTCTTT. Its translation is CASRGPTGVEAFF.

This rearrangement joins TRBV9 to TRBJ2-7; 7 bases are shared with TRBD1. This CDR3 is built from 13 residues. Germline CDR1 SGDLS, CDR2 YYNGEE. The J segment lost 6 bases and the V segment lost 0 bases, leaving 3 bases of the junction unmatched. The CDR3 DNA follows: TGTGCCAGCAGCGTAGACAGGGGCCTCGAGCAGTACTTC. Translated, it gives CASSVDRGLEQYF.

The rearrangement links TRBV5-6 to TRBJ2-5; 10 bases are a match to TRBD2. CDR1 and CDR2 from the germline V gene are SGHDT and YYEEEE. The V segment lost 1 base and the J segment 7 bases; nucleotides outside the gene matches: 13. This CDR3 spans 17 amino acids. The CDR3 here is CASSLRRLAGGPGTQYF. DNA of the CDR3: TGTGCCAGCAGCTTGAGACGGTTAGCGGGAGGCCCAGGGACCCAGTACTTC.

The chain uses TRBV10-3 and TRBJ2-1; D remains unclear. The CDR3 contains 15 residues. Germline V CDR1 and CDR2: ENHRY, SYGVKD. V was shortened by 4 bases and J by 0 bases, with 10 bases between the two germline ends. The CDR3 nucleotides are TGTGCCATCAGTGTAGAGATGAGCTCCTACAATGAGCAGTTCTTC. This encodes CAISVEMSSYNEQFF.

The V call is TRBV30, the J call TRBJ2-3, with TRBD2 as a possible D gene (6 bases). Trimming took off 0 bases at V and 6 bases at J, with 7 bases between the two ends. This CDR3 contains 12 residues. Germline lookup yields CDR1 GTSNPN and CDR2 SVGIG (reference sequence). The CDR3 region is CAWSVSGDTQYF. The CDR3 DNA is TGTGCCTGGAGTGTAAGCGGGGATACGCAGTATTTT. Filled out from reference TRBV30 and TRBJ2-3, the complete variable domain reads SQTIHQWPATLVQPVGSPLSLECTVEGTSNPNLYWYRQAAGRGLQLLFYSVGIGQISSEVPQNLSASRPQDRQFILSSKKLLLSDSGFYLCAWSVSGDTQYFGPGTRLTVL.